This passage covers 16 T cell receptor beta chains from one sample sequenced in a study of T cell responses to AZD1222 COVID-19 vaccine. Some clones are missing from TCRdb's copy, which holds only in-frame ones; the method was immunoSEQ multiplex PCR. The sample holds about 110,000 clones, roughly 80% seen once. The sample was peripheral blood, taken on day 0 of AZD1222 vaccination. These receptors all come from an adult in good health.

The gene calls are TRBV27 and TRBJ2-7; 8 bases are a match to TRBD1. The CDR3 extends over 15 amino acids. The V gene end was trimmed by 4 bases and the J gene end by 0 bases; junction bases not matched to a gene: 5. Per germline, CDR1 MNHEY and CDR2 SMNVEV (reference sequence). The CDR3 bases are TGTGCCAGCAGTTCCGGACAGGGCAGCTCCTACGAGCAGTACTTC. Its protein product is CASSSGQGSSYEQYF.

This rearrangement joins TRBV29-1 to TRBJ1-4; D is undetermined. There are 12 residues in the CDR3. Germline values: CDR1 SQVTM, CDR2 ANQGSEA. Trimming pared 4 bases from V and 4 bases from J, leaving 7 bases between. CDR3 in amino acids: CSVVGNNEKLFF. CDR3 sequence (DNA): TGCAGCGTTGTCGGGAATAATGAAAAACTGTTTTTT.

This chain links TRBV18 with TRBJ2-5; 9 positions match TRBD2. Losses at the gene ends were 0 bases for V and 0 bases for J; bases not matched to a gene: 2. The germline gives CDR1 KGHSH, CDR2 LQKENI. The CDR3 has 16 amino acids. This CDR3 reads CASSPPSGGYQETQYF. DNA of the CDR3: TGTGCCAGCTCACCACCAAGCGGGGGGTACCAAGAGACCCAGTACTTC. The whole variable domain, remainder taken from reference TRBV18 and TRBJ2-5, is NAGVMQNPRHLVRRRGQEARLRCSPMKGHSHVYWYRQLPEEGLKFMVYLQKENIIDESGMPKERFSAEFPKEGPSILRIQQVVRGDSAAYFCASSPPSGGYQETQYFGPGTRLLVL.

The chain links TRBV30 to TRBJ1-4; 10 positions agree with TRBD1. The CDR3 spans 15 residues. Germline lookup yields CDR1 GTSNPN and CDR2 SVGIG (reference sequence). With V trimmed by 4 bases and J by 1 base, 3 bases remained unmatched. CDR3 region: CAWTGQGVTNEKLFF. DNA of the CDR3: TGTGCCTGGACCGGACAGGGGGTAACTAATGAAAAACTGTTTTTT.

V gene TRBV11-2 combines with J gene TRBJ2-1, with D tentatively TRBD1 (6 bases). Trimming shortened V by 5 bases and J by 6 bases, and 14 bases separated the two germline ends. The CDR3 has 14 residues. CDR1 and CDR2 (germline): SGHAT, FQNNGV. As DNA, the CDR3 is TGTGCCAGCAGCCAAGACAGGTTAGGCAATGAGCAGTTCTTC. Protein product: CASSQDRLGNEQFF.

This clone was seen only once. The chain uses TRBV11-3 and TRBJ1-6; possible D gene TRBD1, 5 bases. Germline CDR1 and CDR2: SGHNT and YENEEA. V was shortened by 6 bases and J by 0 bases, with 18 bases between the two germline ends. This CDR3 has 18 amino acids. This chain's CDR3 is CASRIHWDSSSYNSPLHF. CDR3 nucleotides: TGTGCCAGCAGAATCCATTGGGACTCCAGCTCCTATAATTCACCCCTCCACTTT.

The chain is built from TRBV11-1 and TRBJ1-1, with D perhaps TRBD1 (5 bases). The CDR3 spans 14 residues. V lost 5 bases, J lost 6 bases, and 16 bases lay in between. Looked up from germline, CDR1 is SGHAT and CDR2 is FQDESV (reference sequence). The CDR3 protein is CASSRIMQGPEAFF. For the CDR3, the DNA is TGTGCCAGCAGCCGAATAATGCAGGGACCTGAAGCTTTCTTT.

J is TRBJ1-5 and V is TRBV6-6, with D maybe TRBD1 (6 bases). V shed 4 bases and J shed 3 bases, with 16 bases lying between them. Germline CDR1 is MNHNY and CDR2 is SVGAGI (reference sequence). This CDR3 has 16 residues. CDR3 sequence: CASSWAGEIPNQPQHF. CDR3 nucleotides: TGTGCCAGCAGTTGGGCAGGGGAGATTCCCAATCAGCCCCAGCATTTT.

The chain has TRBV5-1 and TRBJ1-4; 9 positions agree with TRBD1. With 6 bases clipped from V and 11 bases from J, the junction kept 5 bases outside the gene matches. This CDR3 has 12 residues. The germline CDR1 and CDR2 sequences are SGHRS and YFSETQ. The CDR3 reads CASTLDRGKLFF. CDR3 in DNA: TGCGCCAGCACCCTCGACAGGGGGAAACTGTTTTTT.

The rearrangement links TRBV18 to TRBJ2-2; D may be TRBD1 (5 bases). The germline V and J ends were trimmed by 3 bases and 5 bases, with 13 bases remaining between them. This CDR3 has 15 amino acids. Germline CDR1 reads KGHSH; CDR2 reads LQKENI. In DNA form, the CDR3 reads TGTGCCAGCTCACCGGACACCCCCTGGACCGGGGAGCTGTTTTTT. The encoded protein is CASSPDTPWTGELFF.

CDR3 nucleotides: TGTGCCAGCAGCTTAGCGGCCGGGTCCCAGATGAGCACAGATACGCAGTATTTT. Translating it yields CASSLAAGSQMSTDTQYF. The chain has TRBV7-9 and TRBJ2-3; D gene ambiguous. This CDR3 contains 18 residues. Trimming removed 0 bases at V and 0 bases at J, with 16 bases between. Germline V gene lookup returns CDR1 SEHNR and CDR2 FQNEAQ (reference sequence).

The chain joins TRBV7-3 to TRBJ1-3; no firm D call. Germline V gives CDR1 SGHTA, CDR2 FQGTGA. The CDR3 runs 13 residues. V gave up 5 bases and J gave up 0 bases, with 5 bases separating them. CDR3 in amino acids: CASSDGSGNTIYF. The CDR3 coding sequence is TGTGCCAGCAGCGACGGCTCTGGAAACACCATATATTTT. The full variable domain, in which reference TRBV7-3 and TRBJ1-3 provide the parts outside the CDR3, is GAGVSQTPSNKVTEKGKYVELRCDPISGHTALYWYRQSLGQGPEFLIYFQGTGAADDSGLPNDRFFAVRPEGSVSTLKIQRTERGDSAVYLCASSDGSGNTIYFGEGSWLTVV.

The V and J genes are TRBV29-1 and TRBJ1-2, with 7 positions matching TRBD1. The CDR3 sequence is 12 residues long. Trimming removed 6 bases from V and 3 bases from J; junction bases left unmatched: 4. Germline CDR1 is SQVTM and CDR2 is ANQGSEA. The CDR3 protein is CSVSGTDYGYTF. The CDR3 coding sequence is TGCAGCGTGTCCGGGACAGACTATGGCTACACCTTC.

This clone appeared a single time. V is TRBV5-8 and J is TRBJ2-3, with TRBD2 matching over 8 bases. In germline, CDR1 is SGHTS, CDR2 YDEGEE. The CDR3 totals 15 residues. The junction had 4 bases not matched to a gene; V was cut back by 2 bases and J by 2 bases. The CDR3 DNA is TGTGCCAGCAGCTTTCGGGGGGGAACCACAGATACGCAGTATTTT. It yields the protein CASSFRGGTTDTQYF.

The chain uses TRBV28 and TRBJ2-6; weak D call: TRBD1 (6 bases). The CDR3 has 15 amino acids. Trimming pared 5 bases from V and 0 bases from J, leaving 8 bases between. Germline V CDR1 and CDR2: MDHEN, SYDVKM. CDR3 protein: CASSQGSSGANVLTF. In nucleotides, the CDR3 is TGTGCCAGCAGTCAGGGGAGCTCTGGGGCCAACGTCCTGACTTTC.

The V gene is TRBV27, the J gene TRBJ2-3; 7 nucleotides match TRBD2. Germline V gene lookup returns CDR1 MNHEY and CDR2 SMNVEV (reference sequence). The CDR3 runs to 15 residues. V was clipped by 3 bases and J by 1 base; unmatched bases: 4. In DNA form, the CDR3 reads TGTGCCAGCAGTTTTCTTACTAGCGGCACAGATACGCAGTATTTT. Protein product: CASSFLTSGTDTQYF.